This T cell receptor (beta chain) was captured by sequencing in a study of OX40 agonist ivuxolimab in advanced cancers. For the study in its entirety: Ivuxolimab was a fully human IgG2 agonistic monoclonal antibody targeting the costimulatory receptor OX40 (CD134). Intravenous ivuxolimab was administered to patients every 2 weeks at six dose levels: 0.01, 0.1, 0.3, 1.5, 3 and 10 mg/kg. Of the approximately 54 patients in dose escalation, about 20 had hepatocellular carcinoma, around 15 had melanoma, 9 had renal cell carcinoma and 9 had head and neck cancer. The dose-escalation cohort was 82.7% male with a mean age of approximately 60 years, ranging from roughly 20 to 80. Patients were allowed to have had prior anti-PD-1, anti-PD-L1 or anti-CTLA-4 therapy, and approximately 41% of the dose-escalation patients had previously received checkpoint inhibitors. Partial responses were achieved by three dose-escalation patients, of whom one had hepatocellular carcinoma and two had cutaneous melanoma. The point of sequencing TCRbeta in the periphery was to test whether ivuxolimab changed TCR sequence diversity and drove clonal T-cell expansion. The paper covers the monotherapy dose-escalation part of the phase I ivuxolimab trial, which included N of about 51 patients. Overall study outcomes, separate from this receptor: At doses of 0.1 to 3.0 mg/kg, clonal expansion of both CD4+ and CD8+ blood T cells was observed from baseline to week 6. After ivuxolimab, expanded clones were on average more numerous among CD8+ T cells than among CD4+ T cells. The antigen specificity of the peripheral T cells that underwent clonal expansion was not determined. In partial responders in the 0.1-3.0 mg/kg groups, normalized peripheral clonal expansion was found to be among the lowest, especially among CD8+ T cells. Low levels of normalized T-cell clonal expansion were also seen in some patients who did not respond.

After removal of 5 bases from V and 2 bases from J, the junction retains 6 bases not matched to a gene. The CDR3 starts with the cysteine, ends with the phenylalanine, and has 17 residues. The only DNA kept is the CDR3, 51 bases in frame from the first base. Looking up the germline V gene (reference sequence) yields CDR1 MNHEY and CDR2 SMNVEV. For sequencing of the TCRbeta CDR3 region, genomic DNA was extracted from the sorted cells. The immunoSEQ Assay was used to sequence the TCRbeta CDR3 regions. The source is immuneACCESS, and TCRdb retained only in-frame sequences with V and J called. Part of the clones is not carried over; for the studies checked, unresolved V genes explain less than half of this, and the remainder is unexplained. Counted in this sample were roughly 80,000 clones; roughly 80% of them appeared once. The ten most abundant clones make up approximately 7% of the sample. This clone was seen a few times. Its antigen remains unidentified. No base-level quality is on record; no much larger clone is a single base apart.

The trial excluded patients who had a history of autoimmune disease or who were on systemic immunosuppression. Peripheral blood for TCR sequencing was collected from all dose cohorts at baseline, on cycle 4 day 1, and on cycle 7 day 1. Samples were obtained from an open-label, multicenter, first-in-human phase I dose-escalation trial of ivuxolimab. Adults with locally advanced or metastatic melanoma, renal cell carcinoma, hepatocellular carcinoma or head and neck squamous cell carcinoma were enrolled in the trial. Before TCR sequencing, CD4+ and CD8+ T cells were separately sorted from peripheral blood.

The receptor's source is an adult with an advanced solid tumor such as melanoma, head and neck, liver or kidney cancer. The starting material was CD4+ or CD8+ T cells sorted from blood, obtained in a trial of the OX40 agonist ivuxolimab. The rearranged chain carries TRBV27 and TRBJ2-1; 13 central bases correspond to TRBD2. The DNA reads as follows: TGTGCCAGCAGTCGGGGACTAGCGGGGACAGCCTACAATGAGCAGTTCTTC. Its protein product is CASSRGLAGTAYNEQFF.